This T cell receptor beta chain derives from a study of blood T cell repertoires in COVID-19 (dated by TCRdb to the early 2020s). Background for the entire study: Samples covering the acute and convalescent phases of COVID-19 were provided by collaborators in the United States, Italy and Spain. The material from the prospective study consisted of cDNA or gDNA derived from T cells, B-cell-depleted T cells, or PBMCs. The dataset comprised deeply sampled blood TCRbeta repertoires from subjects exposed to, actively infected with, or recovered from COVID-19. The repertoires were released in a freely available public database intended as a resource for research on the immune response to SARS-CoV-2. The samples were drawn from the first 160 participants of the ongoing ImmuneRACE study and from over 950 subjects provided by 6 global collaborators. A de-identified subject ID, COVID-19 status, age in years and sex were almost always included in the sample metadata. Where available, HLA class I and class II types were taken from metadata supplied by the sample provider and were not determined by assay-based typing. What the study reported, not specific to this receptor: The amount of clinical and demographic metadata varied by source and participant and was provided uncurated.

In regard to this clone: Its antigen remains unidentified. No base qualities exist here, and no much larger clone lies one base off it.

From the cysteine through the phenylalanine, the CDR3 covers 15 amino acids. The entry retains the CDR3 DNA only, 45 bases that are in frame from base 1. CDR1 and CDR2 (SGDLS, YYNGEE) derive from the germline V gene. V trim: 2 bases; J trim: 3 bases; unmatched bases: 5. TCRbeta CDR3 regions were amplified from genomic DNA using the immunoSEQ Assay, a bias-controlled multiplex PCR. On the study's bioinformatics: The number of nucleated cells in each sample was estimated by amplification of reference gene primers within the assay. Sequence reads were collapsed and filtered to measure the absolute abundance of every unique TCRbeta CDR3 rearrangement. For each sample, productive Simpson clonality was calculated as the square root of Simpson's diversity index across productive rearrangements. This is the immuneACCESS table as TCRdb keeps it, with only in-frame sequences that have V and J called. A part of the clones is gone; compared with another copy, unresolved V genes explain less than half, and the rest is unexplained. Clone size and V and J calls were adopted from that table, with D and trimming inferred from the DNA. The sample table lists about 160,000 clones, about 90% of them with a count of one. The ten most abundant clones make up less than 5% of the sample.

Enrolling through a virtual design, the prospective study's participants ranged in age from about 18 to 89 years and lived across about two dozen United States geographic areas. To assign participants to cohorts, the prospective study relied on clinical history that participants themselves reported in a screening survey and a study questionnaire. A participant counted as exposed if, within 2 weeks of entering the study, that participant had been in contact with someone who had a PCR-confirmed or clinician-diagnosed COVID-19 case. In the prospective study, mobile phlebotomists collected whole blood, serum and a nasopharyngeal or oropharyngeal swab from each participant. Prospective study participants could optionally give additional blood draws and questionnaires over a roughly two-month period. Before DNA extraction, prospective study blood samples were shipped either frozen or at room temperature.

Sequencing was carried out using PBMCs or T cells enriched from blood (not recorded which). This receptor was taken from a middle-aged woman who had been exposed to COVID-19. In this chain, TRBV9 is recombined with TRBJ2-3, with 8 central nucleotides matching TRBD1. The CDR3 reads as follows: CASSVTGGGTDTQYF. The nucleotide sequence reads TGTGCCAGCAGCGTTACAGGGGGTGGGACAGATACGCAGTATTTT.